This T cell receptor (beta chain) was recovered during a study of T cells after yellow fever vaccination. Study conclusions and caveats: Weaker in magnitude, the secondary response showed a faster peak on day 5 versus 15. Clones that expanded after primary vaccination mostly reappeared after the booster (96% CD4, roughly 90% CD8). Contamination by abundant bulk-population clonotypes could be present in FACS-sorted repertoires.

With 8 bases removed from V and 5 bases from J, the gap between germline ends came to 10 bases. The CDR3 runs to 12 residues. CDR1 is GTSNPN, CDR2 SVGIG, per germline (reference sequence). UMIs and a universal primer site were added when TCR cDNA was made by 5'RACE template switching. One entry per CDR3 protein, called by TCRdb with MiXCR from the 5' RACE reads. Seen here are some 220,000 distinct CDR3 sequences, 3% to 3.5% observed once, and the top ten hold less than 3.5%. With respect to this clonotype: Its matching antigen is unknown.

The chain links TRBV30 to TRBJ1-6; D is perhaps TRBD1 (5 bases). The source is a man between 18 and 35 years old who received the YFV17D yellow fever vaccine. This specimen consisted of CD4+ T cells sorted from PBMCs, obtained 10 days after the yellow fever booster vaccination. The DNA for the CDR3 is TGTGCCCTGGGGACGGATAATTCACCCCTCCACTTT. Protein sequence: CALGTDNSPLHF.